This note documents a single T cell receptor (beta chain) sequence. What antigen it recognizes has not been identified. The sample is drawn from a study of cytomegalovirus exposure and HLA in healthy donors (dated by TCRdb to about 2017). In the study overall: An earlier analysis of approximately 550 of the donors reported 250 to 300 Gb of sequence data and some 120 million unique TCR beta sequences from about 179 million T cells. Rather than using new phenotypic data, the later analysis identified candidate immune exposures from TCR beta sequences and from how often those sequences occurred across donors. The number of typed donors differed by locus: about 629-630 for A, B, C, DRB1 and DQB1; 522 for DQA1; around 580 for DPA1; and some 470 for DPB1. The study aimed to test whether signatures of past pathogen exposure could be identified by cataloging public T cell receptors. Four or five DR-DQ haplotypes were handled as single units for association and clustering, since linkage in the cohort was strong. An earlier analysis of some 600 of the donors applied high-throughput TCR beta sequencing to assess whether each TCR beta V gene segment acted as functional or pseudogenic. Across around 400 genotyped donors of the cohort, an average of roughly 200,000 unique TCR beta nucleotide sequences per donor were sequenced, and around 19% of those sequences were non-productive. In a later analysis, previously published TCR beta repertoires from 600 to 850 donors were re-analyzed and high-resolution HLA genotyping was added so that TCR occurrence patterns could be studied. A later genetic analysis took genome-wide SNP genotypes for about 65% of the 666 donors and used that subset as a discovery cohort. Alongside the repertoire data, information on donor age, sex, ethnicity and CMV serostatus was compiled. Among the approximately 400 genotyped donors, around 81% belonged to the genetic ancestry cluster associated with self-reported Caucasian donors. All discovery cohort repertoires had been generated on a single sequencing platform. Both class I and class II loci were covered by HLA typing, at four-digit resolution. Roughly 290 gigabases of sequencing data and approximately 92 million unique TCR sequences made up an early release that covered 640 HLA-typed donors. In addition to the first cohort of around 670 subjects, a separate validation cohort of approximately 110 different subjects was used. To predict cytomegalovirus infection status, the study combined high-throughput TCR immunosequencing, statistical association of individual TCRs with disease status, and machine learning. The study used immunosequencing to profile the T cell repertoires of around 600 subjects and linked those repertoires to cytomegalovirus serostatus.

Ends trimmed: V by 4 bases, J by 2 bases; bases unmatched to a gene: 3. The CDR3 has 13 amino acids, counting the end cysteine and phenylalanine. Of the read, only the CDR3 DNA is kept; its 39 bases are in frame from base 1. Sequences SGHRS (CDR1) and YFSETQ (CDR2) are obtained from the germline V gene. The cohort comprised hundreds of healthy bone marrow donors. All cohort members were sampled while nominally healthy, although unrecorded immune exposures were likely present. The donor was CMV seronegative and was included in the group of under 450 seronegative cohort members. A peripheral blood sample was collected from each donor, and TCR beta sequencing was performed on peripheral blood mononuclear cells. The Qiagen DNeasy Blood Extraction Kit was used to extract genomic DNA from the blood cell samples. Beyond this particular receptor, the publication reports: A further reported finding was that TCR beta sequences accurately predicted the HLA-A and HLA-B alleles for most subjects in the first cohort. Most CMV-associated TCR beta chains appeared to be HLA-restricted in a later analysis, and the HLA associations seemed to be driven largely by CMV exposure. In a later analysis, HLA-associated TCR beta chains showed more clonal expansion and lower generation probabilities than non-associated chains that were equally common. Seventeen rarely observed V segments, including chromosome 9 orphons, were excluded from the earlier analysis of approximately 600 of the donors because counts were too low. In a later analysis, 16,951 TCR beta sequences were associated with specific HLA alleles at a false discovery rate of 0.05. Several of the top co-occurrence clusters appeared to be linked to parvovirus B19, influenza, CMV and Epstein-Barr virus, according to a later analysis. Presence/absence analyses assumed roughly uniform sequencing depth across donors, an assumption that may not hold. Assigning TCR associations to individual alleles was difficult when HLA alleles, especially DR and DQ, strongly co-occurred. The classifier was reported to diagnose cytomegalovirus status with high specificity and sensitivity in both the original cohort and the validation cohort. In the study, around 150 TCR beta chains were listed as associated with cytomegalovirus. An earlier analysis of roughly 570 of the donors showed that most TCR beta V segments appeared in productive rearrangements either about 87% or about 30% of the time, which broadly matched IMGT annotations. Because some donors lacked HLA typing at each locus, the association tests relied only on the typed subset. An association between a missense DCLRE1C variant and V-gene and J-gene trimming of TCR beta chains was found in a later genetic analysis and replicated in an independent cohort. Linkage disequilibrium might explain the correlated functional status among segregating V segments, but an unknown experimental factor could not be ruled out. Across donors, most TCR sequences were observed very rarely, whereas some public TCRs were present in many individuals. A later analysis found that TCR association rates varied across HLA loci, with DRB1 alleles showing the most associated TCRs and HLA-C alleles the fewest. A group of highly shared sequence variants was considered likely to be a technical artifact of the sequencing pipeline. It was suggested by the authors that the approach could potentially be generalized to other disease states and immunological phenotypes. Compared with the roughly 710-donor mean, donors in an Asian-associated ancestry cluster had fewer N-insertions in productive TCRs, according to a later genetic analysis. A few of the identified cytomegalovirus-associated TCR beta chains were confirmed in vitro to be specific for cytomegalovirus antigens. The 87-base-pair reads could not distinguish some IMGT-functional V segments, including TRBV6-2 and TRBV6-3, so those segments were excluded. This cohort had only TCR beta chains sequenced, and the lack of alpha or paired-chain data limited which features could be detected. For the cohort, immune exposure information was limited to CMV serostatus.

Libraries were built with the immunoSEQ multiplex PCR assay. For the multiplex PCR, a mixture combining 60 forward primers for TCR Vbeta segments and 13 reverse primers for TCR Jbeta segments was used. A multiplex PCR assay on genomic DNA amplified the CDR3 region of rearranged TCR beta genes. On the Illumina HiSeq System, the amplified TCR beta libraries were sequenced as 87-base-pair reads. The authors processed their data as follows. In a later analysis, 77 million or so unique TCR beta chains were counted across the 666 repertoires, and approximately 11 million of these chains were shared by at least two donors. To remove PCR and sequencing errors, raw reads were error-corrected and collapsed into unique sequences using a nearest-neighbor algorithm that merged closely related sequences. V, D and J gene segments were assigned by aligning CDR3 sequences to IMGT reference sequences. For a sequence to be retained, a match of at least six nucleotides to both a V gene segment and a J gene segment was required. Rearrangements were classified as productive when the CDR3 lacked stop codons and remained in frame with V and J, and all other rearrangements were classified as non-productive. CDR3 was defined according to IMGT convention as the region running from the second conserved V-encoded cysteine to the conserved J-encoded phenylalanine. The earlier analysis of 450 to 750 of the donors excluded any sequence lacking an unambiguous match to a single V gene segment. An earlier analysis of a few hundred of the donors called V segments functional above 56.7% productive rearrangements and segregating when the between-donor standard deviation exceeded 5%. A statistical classification framework was built for diagnosing cytomegalovirus status from the catalog of TCR beta chain sequences. In a later analysis, V and J genes were assigned by comparing TCR nucleotide sequences against IMGT/GENE-DB human TR gene sequences. The TCRdist pipeline was used in a later analysis to assign CDR3 sequences and most-parsimonious VDJ recombination scenarios. In a later analysis, every TCR beta chain was defined by the combination of its CDR3 amino acid sequence and its V-gene family, and reads without a unique V-gene family were dropped. To address suspected cross-contamination and a sequencing artifact, a later analysis removed 450 to 700 highly shared, low-generation-probability nucleotide sequences. In a later analysis, a clonal expansion index was calculated for each public chain from normalized within-repertoire ranks of inferred template counts. In a later analysis, generation probabilities were computed with a VDJ recombination model fitted to out-of-frame rearrangements, and the resulting probabilities were checked against IGoR. In a later analysis, hypergeometric tests were used to score TCR-TCR, TCR-HLA and TCR-CMV co-occurrence, with a repertoire-size bias correction applied to TCR pairs. A later analysis estimated false discovery rates by permuting HLA or CMV assignments 20 times. A later analysis grouped co-occurring TCRs with DBSCAN, adding TCRdist sequence similarity when clustering within HLA-allele-positive subsets. Co-occurrence clustering excluded repertoires with fewer than 30,000 or more than 120,000 public chains, plus five with anomalous nucleotide sharing. The immuneACCESS repertoire file appears here via TCRdb, limited to in-frame rearrangements. These files lack a portion of the clones; in checked studies, under half of the deficit traces to unresolved V genes, and the cause of the others is not known. Clonal size and the V and J genes are those of that table, whereas D and trimming came from the DNA. Per the sample table, the count is tens of thousands of clones. 1.1% of the sample belongs to the ten largest clones.

Input material: PBMCs. Here the chain combines TRBV5-1 and TRBJ2-7; TRBD2 fits 7 bases in the junction. The receptor comes from a woman in her twenties or thirties in good health and CMV-seronegative. The CDR3 protein: CASSREGTYEQYF. The DNA sequence follows: TGCGCCAGCAGCAGGGAGGGCACCTACGAGCAGTACTTC.